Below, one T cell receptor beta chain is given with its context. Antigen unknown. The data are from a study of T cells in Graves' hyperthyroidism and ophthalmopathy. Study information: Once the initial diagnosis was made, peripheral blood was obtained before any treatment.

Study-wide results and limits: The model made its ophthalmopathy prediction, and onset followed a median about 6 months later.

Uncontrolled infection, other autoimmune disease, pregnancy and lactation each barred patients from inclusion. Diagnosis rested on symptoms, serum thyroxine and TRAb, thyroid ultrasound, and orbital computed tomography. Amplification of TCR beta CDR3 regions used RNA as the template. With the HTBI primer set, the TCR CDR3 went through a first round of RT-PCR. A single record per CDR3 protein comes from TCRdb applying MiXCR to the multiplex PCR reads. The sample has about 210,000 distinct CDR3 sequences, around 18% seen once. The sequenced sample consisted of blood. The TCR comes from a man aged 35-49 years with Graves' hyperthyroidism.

CDR3 coding DNA: TGTGCCAGCAGCCAGCCGGGGACAGAAAGTATCTATGGCTACACCTTC. Amino acid sequence: CASSQPGTESIYGYTF. The J gene is TRBJ1-2, the V gene TRBV3-1; 7 nucleotides align to TRBD1. The germline V gene encodes CDR1 LGHDT and CDR2 YNNKEL (reference sequence). The CDR3 runs to 16 residues. The junction had 11 bases not matched to a gene; V was cut back by 3 bases and J by 4 bases.